This TCR beta chain was identified in a study of shared clonotypes between healthy human individuals. Comments on this clone: The sample has other DNA sequences that encode this CDR3 too.

V lost 0 bases and J 2 bases, leaving 8 bases between the germline ends. The germline V gene has CDR1 MNHEY and CDR2 SVGAGI. There are 14 residues in the CDR3. Positively selected for CCR7, the CD45RO-negative cells used as naive CD8 cells excluded terminally differentiated effector memory CD45RA+ cells. Clones were sequenced by immunoSEQ multiplex PCR, and TCRdb holds only the in-frame ones, with some missing. Here the sample spans about 2.2 million clones, 93% being singletons. This receptor was taken from a man younger than 30 in good health. Some clones in this sample may be carry-over from other donors' samples. The genes are TRBV6-5 and TRBJ2-7; tentatively, D is TRBD1 or TRBD2 (5 bases each). The specimen sequenced was naive CD8+ T cells from PBMCs. The CDR3 DNA sequence: TGTGCCAGCAGTTACTCGGTGGGACCCTACGAGCAGTACTTC. It is translated as CASSYSVGPYEQYF.